The 22 T cell receptor beta chains presented below share a single source sample, sequenced in a study of response to subunit inactivated influenza vaccine. TCRdb reanalysed the RT-PCR reads using MiXCR and keeps one entry per CDR3 protein. The sample has roughly 550,000 distinct CDR3 sequences, approximately 20% seen once; the top ten hold approximately 3%. The same specimen was also included in a second study, on T cells expressing NK-cell markers. According to that study: UMI-tagged 5'RACE template switching yielded the TCR beta cDNA.

The material was CD4+ T cells sorted from PBMCs, obtained 11 to 12 days after vaccination. The receptor set was obtained from a man between 45 and 60 years old who received an inactivated influenza vaccine.

This clonotype has more than one count but fewer than ten. The rearrangement joins TRBV6-1 to TRBJ2-2; D may be TRBD2 (7 bases). V lost 10 bases to trimming and J lost 2 bases, with 14 bases between them. CDR1 is MNHNS and CDR2 is SASEGT in the germline V gene. The CDR3 contains 14 residues. For the CDR3, the DNA is TGTGCCACCGAGGGGGGGATAAACACCGGGGAGCTGTTTTTT. It yields the protein CATEGGINTGELFF.

The V and J genes are TRBV7-9 and TRBJ2-1; D is possibly TRBD1 (5 bases). Germline V gene data show CDR1 as SEHNR and CDR2 as FQNEAQ (reference sequence). The CDR3 extends over 15 amino acids. Trimming removed 5 bases at V and 1 base at J, with 12 bases between. The CDR3 is CASSVDRASYNEQFF. DNA of the CDR3: TGTGCCAGCAGCGTAGACAGAGCTTCCTACAATGAGCAGTTCTTC.

This clonotype has a count of ten or more. J is TRBJ2-5 and V is TRBV29-1, with no clear D. The CDR3 contains 13 residues. The V end lost 4 bases, the J end lost 5 bases, and 14 bases lay between the germline ends. Germline assignment: CDR1 SQVTM and CDR2 ANQGSEA. The CDR3 sequence: CSVVSSLYETQYF. The DNA for the CDR3 is TGCAGCGTTGTGTCCAGCCTCTATGAGACCCAGTACTTC.

This chain links TRBV24-1 with TRBJ2-2; 9 bases map to TRBD1. CDR1 and CDR2 (germline): KGHDR, SFDVKD. V dropped 9 bases and J dropped 7; count of bases not matched to a gene: 8. CDR3 length equals 14 residues. CDR3 nucleotides: TGTGCCACCCAACAGGGGGCCCCACTCGGGGAGCTGTTTTTT. Its protein product is CATQQGAPLGELFF.

This clonotype was seen only a few times. CDR3 bases: TGCAGTGCTAAGCGGGGGGGCAACGAGCAGTACTTC. Its protein is CSAKRGGNEQYF. This rearrangement joins TRBV20-1 to TRBJ2-7; TRBD2 matches 10 bases. Germline CDR1 DFQATT, CDR2 SNEGSKA (reference sequence). CDR3 length: 12 residues. Trimming cost V 4 bases and J 5 bases; bases outside gene matches: 2.

This clonotype was observed a handful of times. The V call is TRBV12-3 or TRBV12-4, the J call TRBJ2-2; D is perhaps TRBD1 (5 bases). This CDR3 has 14 residues. The ends were cut back, 6 bases at V and 7 bases at J, with 15 bases in the middle. CDR3 nucleotide sequence: TGTGCCAGCAGCTTGGACACCGTCGGCGGGGAGCTGTTTTTT. Its translation is CASSLDTVGGELFF.

In this sample, this clonotype turned up a few times. The V and J genes are TRBV4-3 and TRBJ1-5; D is ambiguous. CDR3 length: 16 residues. V lost 2 bases and J lost 1, with 12 bases in between. Germline CDR1 is LGHNA and CDR2 is YSLEER. CDR3 sequence: CASSQQVVRSNQPQHF. In DNA form, the CDR3 reads TGCGCCAGCAGCCAACAGGTTGTTCGGAGCAATCAGCCCCAGCATTTT.

This clonotype was seen a few times. V and J are TRBV5-4 and TRBJ2-6; no reliable D call. Trimming left V 9 bases short and J 2 bases short, with 9 bases between. The CDR3 is 13 amino acids. Per the germline V gene, CDR1 is SGHNT and CDR2 is YYREEE (reference sequence). Here the CDR3 DNA reads TGTGCCAACAGAGTAGCTGGGGCCAACGTCCTGACTTTC. Amino acid sequence: CANRVAGANVLTF. Drawing the rest from reference TRBV5-4 and TRBJ2-6, the complete variable domain is ETGVTQSPTHLIKTRGQQVTLRCSSQSGHNTVSWYQQALGQGPQFIFQYYREEENGRGNFPPRFSGLQFPNYSSELNVNALELDDSALYLCANRVAGANVLTFGAGSRLTVL.

This clonotype turned up a few times. The chain carries TRBV29-1 and TRBJ1-1, with D perhaps TRBD1 (6 bases). Germline CDR1 SQVTM, CDR2 ANQGSEA. Trimming shortened V by 0 bases and J by 6 bases, and 11 bases separated the two germline ends. The length of the CDR3 is 13 residues. For the CDR3, the DNA is TGCAGCGTTGAAGATTTTGAGGGGGCTGAAGCTTTCTTT. Protein sequence: CSVEDFEGAEAFF.

CDR3 amino acids: CSAQTGGTEAFF. Written as DNA, the CDR3 is TGCAGTGCACAGACAGGGGGCACTGAAGCTTTCTTT. The gene calls are TRBV20-1 and TRBJ1-1; TRBD1 agrees at 9 bases. The CDR3 spans 12 residues. With V trimmed by 6 bases and J by 4 bases, 3 bases remained unmatched. From germline, CDR1 is DFQATT and CDR2 SNEGSKA (reference sequence).

This clonotype was picked up a small number of times. The DNA for the CDR3 is TGTGCCAGCAGGTCAAGTTCACCCCTCCACTTT. This translates into CASRSSSPLHF. The V call is TRBV6-6, the J call TRBJ1-6; D not resolved. The CDR3 covers 11 residues. The V gene's germline CDR1 is MNHNY and CDR2 SVGAGI (reference sequence). Between the trimmed V and J ends, which lost 6 bases and 9 bases, there was a span of 6 bases.

V and J are TRBV15 and TRBJ2-3, with D hard to call. Germline assignment: CDR1 LNHNV and CDR2 YYDKDF (reference sequence). CDR3 length: 11 amino acids. The V and J ends lost 3 bases and 6 bases respectively, with 4 bases between them. The CDR3 DNA reads TGTGCCACCAGCAGGATGGATACGCAGTATTTT. Amino acids: CATSRMDTQYF.

The chain joins TRBV15 to TRBJ2-1; 10 bases map to TRBD2. Trimming took 0 bases from V and 8 from J; bases not matched to a gene: 7. Germline CDR1 is LNHNV and CDR2 is YYDKDF (reference sequence). The CDR3 runs 16 residues. The CDR3 DNA reads as TGTGCCACCAGCAGAGATCGCACTAGCGGGAAGGATGAGCAGTTCTTC. Amino acids: CATSRDRTSGKDEQFF.

This clonotype was recorded a few times. The chain has TRBV4-3 and TRBJ1-5; D call uncertain. Trimming removed 0 bases at V and 1 base at J, with 16 bases between. CDR1 LGHNA and CDR2 YSLEER come from the germline V gene. The CDR3 runs 18 residues. CDR3: CASSQDPQTGMSNQPQHF. As DNA, the CDR3 is TGCGCCAGCAGCCAAGATCCCCAGACGGGTATGAGCAATCAGCCCCAGCATTTT.

The chain joins TRBV7-9 to TRBJ2-7; D may be TRBD2 (5 bases). In germline, CDR1 is SEHNR, CDR2 FQNEAQ (reference sequence). V lost 3 bases and J 6 bases, leaving 12 bases between the germline ends. CDR3 length: 13 amino acids. CDR3 residues: CASSFVPSPEQYF. In DNA, the CDR3 is TGTGCCAGCAGCTTCGTCCCTAGCCCCGAGCAGTACTTC.

V and J are TRBV10-3 and TRBJ2-5; TRBD2 matches at 7 bases. This CDR3 is 14 amino acids long. The V and J ends lost 4 bases and 5 bases, in that order; junction bases with no gene match: 7. Germline CDR1 ENHRY, CDR2 SYGVKD. CDR3 region: CAISGGSGMETQYF. For the CDR3, the DNA is TGTGCCATCAGTGGGGGGAGCGGGATGGAGACCCAGTACTTC.

The chain combines TRBV20-1 with TRBJ2-1; 10 positions agree with TRBD1. The junction had 6 bases not matched to a gene; V was cut back by 6 bases and J by 7 bases. The germline CDR1 and CDR2 sequences are DFQATT and SNEGSKA (reference sequence). This CDR3 spans 13 amino acids. This CDR3 reads CSARQGARNEQFF. DNA for the CDR3: TGCAGTGCCCGACAGGGGGCGCGTAATGAGCAGTTCTTC.

This clonotype was seen a handful of times. The chain is built from TRBV20-1 and TRBJ2-2; 12 bases agree with TRBD2. This CDR3 region has 14 residues. In germline, CDR1 is DFQATT, CDR2 SNEGSKA (reference sequence). V lost 5 bases, J lost 7 bases, and 5 bases stayed unmatched. CDR3 bases: TGCAGTGCTTCTAGCGGGAGGGTTGGCGGGGAGCTGTTTTTT. Translated, it gives CSASSGRVGGELFF.

The sample holds a few counts of this clonotype. The V call is TRBV20-1, the J call TRBJ2-1; TRBD2 is a possible D gene (6 bases). The length of the CDR3 is 13 residues. Deletions cut 8 bases from V and 7 bases from J, with 18 bases between. Germline V gene data show CDR1 as DFQATT and CDR2 as SNEGSKA (reference sequence). The CDR3 sequence is CSSRGLSGNEQFF. DNA of the CDR3: TGCAGTTCCCGAGGTCTAAGCGGGAATGAGCAGTTCTTC.

The chain is built from TRBV10-3 and TRBJ2-5; D unclear. The V and J ends lost 11 bases and 2 bases respectively, with 15 bases between them. Germline CDR1 reads ENHRY; CDR2 reads SYGVKD. This CDR3 contains 13 residues. The CDR3 here is CASKNAGQETQYF. CDR3 nucleotides: TGTGCCTCAAAAAATGCTGGGCAAGAGACCCAGTACTTC.

In its sample, this clonotype was seen many times. The chain is built from TRBV12-3 or TRBV12-4 and TRBJ2-5, with 7 bases fitting TRBD1. The CDR3 loop spans 14 amino acids. After removal of 7 bases from V and 1 base from J, the junction contained 6 bases not matched to a gene. The CDR3 sequence is CASTPGDSQETQYF. CDR3 sequence (DNA): TGTGCCAGCACCCCCGGGGACAGCCAAGAGACCCAGTACTTC.

This clonotype was found once. V usage is TRBV5-5 and J usage is TRBJ2-1, with TRBD1 matching over 9 bases. From germline, CDR1 is SGHKS and CDR2 YYEKEE (reference sequence). V was clipped by 2 bases and J by 4 bases; unmatched bases: 4. The CDR3 contains 15 residues. In nucleotides, the CDR3 is TGTGCCAGCAGCTTACAGGGGGCGTATTACAATGAGCAGTTCTTC. As protein: CASSLQGAYYNEQFF.